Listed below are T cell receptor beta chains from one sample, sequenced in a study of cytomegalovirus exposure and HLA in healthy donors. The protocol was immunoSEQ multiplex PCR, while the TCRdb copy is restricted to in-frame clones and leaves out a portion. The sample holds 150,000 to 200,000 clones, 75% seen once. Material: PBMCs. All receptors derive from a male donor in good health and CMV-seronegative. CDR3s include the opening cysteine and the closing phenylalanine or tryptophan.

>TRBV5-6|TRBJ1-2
CASRFPGQHNYGYTF
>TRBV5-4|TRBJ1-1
CASSPASRSYTEAFF
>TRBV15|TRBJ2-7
CATSRVRQGFSEQYF
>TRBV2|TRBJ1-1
CASSERSGRTEAFF
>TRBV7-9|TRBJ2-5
CASSVGVGGEETQYF
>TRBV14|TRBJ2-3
CASSQRALAGGRTDTQYF
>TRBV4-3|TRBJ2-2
CASSQDRRTSGLTGELFF
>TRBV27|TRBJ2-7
CASSLTGHSSYEQYF
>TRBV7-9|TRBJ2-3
CASSSGTGTDTQYF
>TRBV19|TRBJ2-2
CASSVIAMNTGELFF
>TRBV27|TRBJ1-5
CASRNPGVSQPQHF
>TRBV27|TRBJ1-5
CASSLRGTGGGNQPQHF
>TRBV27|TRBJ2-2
CASSSPQPGTSGGKDTGELFF
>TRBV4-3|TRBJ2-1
CASSQEVTSGWNEQFF
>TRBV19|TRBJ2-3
CASKIRQGSTDTQYF
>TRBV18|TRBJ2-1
CASSQRASNEQFF
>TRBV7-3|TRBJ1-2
CASSPSWGLGYTF
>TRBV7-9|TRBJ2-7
CASSLVQGKIYEQYF
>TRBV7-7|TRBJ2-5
CASSLGTAETQYF
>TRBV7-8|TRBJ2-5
CASSAGSQETQYF
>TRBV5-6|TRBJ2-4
CASSFGGTKNIQYF
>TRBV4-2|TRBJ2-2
CASSQVLSGGATGELFF
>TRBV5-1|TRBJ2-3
CASSELPGTDTQYF
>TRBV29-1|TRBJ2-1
CSVGRLTASYNEQFF